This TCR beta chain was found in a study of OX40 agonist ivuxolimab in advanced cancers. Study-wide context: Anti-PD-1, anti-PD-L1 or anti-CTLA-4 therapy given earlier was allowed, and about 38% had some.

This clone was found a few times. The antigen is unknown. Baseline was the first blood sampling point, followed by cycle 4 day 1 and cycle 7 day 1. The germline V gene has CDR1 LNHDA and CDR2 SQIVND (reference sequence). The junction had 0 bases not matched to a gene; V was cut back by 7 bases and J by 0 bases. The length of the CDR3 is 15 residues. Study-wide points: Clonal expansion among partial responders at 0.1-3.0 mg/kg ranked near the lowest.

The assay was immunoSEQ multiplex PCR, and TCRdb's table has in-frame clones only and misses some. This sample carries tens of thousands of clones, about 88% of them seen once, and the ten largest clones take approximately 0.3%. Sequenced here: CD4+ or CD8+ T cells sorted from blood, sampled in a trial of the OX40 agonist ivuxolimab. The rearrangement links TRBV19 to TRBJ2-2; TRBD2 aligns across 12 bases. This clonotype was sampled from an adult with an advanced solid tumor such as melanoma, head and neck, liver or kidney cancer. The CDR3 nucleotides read TGTGCCAGTACTAGCGGGAGGGCGAACACCGGGGAGCTGTTTTTT. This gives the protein CASTSGRANTGELFF.